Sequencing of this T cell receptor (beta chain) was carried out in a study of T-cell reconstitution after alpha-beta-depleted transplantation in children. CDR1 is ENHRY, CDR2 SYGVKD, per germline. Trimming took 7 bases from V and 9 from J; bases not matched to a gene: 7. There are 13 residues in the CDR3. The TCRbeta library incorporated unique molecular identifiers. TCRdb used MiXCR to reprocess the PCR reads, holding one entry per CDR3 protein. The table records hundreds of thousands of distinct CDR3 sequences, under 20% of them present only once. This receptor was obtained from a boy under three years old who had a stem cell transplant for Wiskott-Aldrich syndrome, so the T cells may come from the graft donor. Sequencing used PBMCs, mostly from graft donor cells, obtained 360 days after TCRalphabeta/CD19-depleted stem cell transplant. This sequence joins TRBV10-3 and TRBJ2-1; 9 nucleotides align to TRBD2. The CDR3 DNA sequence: TGTGCCATCAAGGCGCGGGAGGGCCCTGAGCAGTTCTTC. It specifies CAIKAREGPEQFF.